These 22 T cell receptor beta chains originate from one sample sequenced in a study of regulatory T cells in long-lasting Graves disease. HTBI primers from iRepertoire and Arm-PCR of CDR3 regions yielded the TCR beta libraries. TCRdb called the multiplex PCR reads again in MiXCR, with one record for every CDR3 protein. The sample shows about 460,000 distinct CDR3 sequences, 22% of them seen only once. Specified time point: persistent/refractory GD, antithyroid drugs over 5 years with positive TRAb. TCR sequences were obtained from RNA taken from PBMCs. The material was peripheral blood mononuclear cells (PBMCs), obtained when the disease was refractory, from a patient treated with antithyroid drugs. These receptors were taken from a female donor with Graves disease.

This clonotype was detected a few times. V usage is TRBV5-1 and J usage is TRBJ1-2; tentatively, D is TRBD1 (5 bases). CDR1 is SGHRS and CDR2 is YFSETQ in the germline V gene. V was pared by 2 bases and J by 10 bases, with 15 bases between. CDR3 size: 13 residues. CDR3 region: CASSFEGVYDYTF. For the CDR3, the DNA is TGCGCCAGCAGCTTTGAAGGGGTTTACGACTACACCTTC.

This clonotype was detected many times. This sequence joins TRBV11-2 and TRBJ2-4, with 9 bases lining up with TRBD1. The germline V gene has CDR1 SGHAT and CDR2 FQNNGV. This CDR3 is built from 15 residues. Unmatched junction bases numbered 10, after V lost 5 bases and J lost 8 bases. The CDR3 sequence is CASSATTGGADIQYF. CDR3 bases: TGTGCCAGCAGCGCTACAACAGGGGGCGCGGACATTCAGTACTTC.

This clonotype was observed a few times. The chain has TRBV9 and TRBJ2-7, with 8 bases fitting TRBD2. The CDR3 extends over 13 amino acids. J gave up 5 bases and V 0 bases, and 1 base lay outside the gene matches. Germline V gene lookup returns CDR1 SGDLS and CDR2 YYNGEE. The CDR3 sequence: CASSVGTSHEQYF. The CDR3 region has the DNA TGTGCCAGCAGCGTAGGGACTAGCCACGAGCAGTACTTC.

In this sample, this clonotype turned up many times. The V and J genes are TRBV6-1 and TRBJ1-5; D is uncertain. V lost 9 bases and J 5 bases, leaving 14 bases between the germline ends. Germline loops: CDR1 MNHNS, CDR2 SASEGT. The CDR3 sequence is 13 residues long. The CDR3, as DNA: TGTGCCAGTTGTGACGACGGGGATCAGCCCCAGCATTTT. Translated: CASCDDGDQPQHF.

This clonotype showed up just a few times. This chain uses TRBV29-1 with TRBJ2-7; D is possibly TRBD1 (5 bases). This CDR3 spans 16 amino acids. V was shortened by 3 bases and J by 0 bases, with 18 bases between the two germline ends. Germline loops: CDR1 SQVTM, CDR2 ANQGSEA. DNA of the CDR3: TGCAGCGTTGAGTCTTCAGCCGCAGGGTCCTCCTACGAGCAGTACTTC. This translates into CSVESSAAGSSYEQYF.

This clonotype has a count of ten or more. The chain is built from TRBV28 and TRBJ2-5; 9 positions agree with TRBD1. V lost 5 bases, J lost 6 bases, and 16 bases stayed unmatched. Germline CDR1 and CDR2: MDHEN and SYDVKM. CDR3 length: 17 residues. CDR3 coding DNA: TGTGCCAGCAGTCCCCAGGGGACAGGGAGTTTACGAAAGACCCAGTACTTC. Protein sequence: CASSPQGTGSLRKTQYF.

The sample holds many counts of this clonotype. The chain's CDR3 is CASSPIGGEVGTEAFF. In DNA form, the CDR3 reads TGTGCCAGCAGTCCCATTGGGGGGGAAGTAGGCACTGAAGCTTTCTTT. The chain employs TRBV12-3 or TRBV12-4 and TRBJ1-1; the D gene is possibly TRBD1 (5 bases). The CDR3 runs 16 residues. The V gene lost 5 bases and the J gene lost 4 bases, with 20 bases spanning the gap.

The chain uses TRBV10-3 and TRBJ1-5; unclear D gene. The CDR3 contains 13 residues. The germline gives CDR1 ENHRY, CDR2 SYGVKD. Trimming took off 0 bases at V and 5 bases at J, with 5 bases between the two ends. The CDR3 is CAISESNDQPQHF. For the CDR3, the DNA is TGTGCCATCAGTGAGTCCAACGATCAGCCCCAGCATTTT.

This clonotype has a handful of counts. The chain combines TRBV5-1 with TRBJ1-1; 7 bases fit TRBD1. The CDR3 totals 14 residues. Unmatched junction bases numbered 6, after V lost 7 bases and J lost 0 bases. CDR1 SGHRS and CDR2 YFSETQ come from the germline V gene. CDR3 nucleotides: TGCGCCAGCGCCTCCGGGACAGTGAACACTGAAGCTTTCTTT. The encoded protein is CASASGTVNTEAFF.

This clonotype has a handful of counts. The V gene is TRBV29-1, the J gene TRBJ1-6; TRBD1 matches at 7 bases. The CDR3 consists of 12 residues. V trimming: 7 bases; J trimming: 8 bases; junction bases outside the gene matches: 5. Germline-derived CDR1 and CDR2 are SQVTM and ANQGSEA. The CDR3: CSAGTADSPLHF. The DNA for the CDR3 is TGCAGCGCTGGGACAGCGGATTCACCCCTCCACTTT.

This clonotype occurred a few times. The V and J genes are TRBV20-1 and TRBJ2-7; D is undetermined. The germline CDR1 and CDR2 sequences are DFQATT and SNEGSKA (reference sequence). The CDR3 extends over 12 amino acids. Trimming pared 2 bases from V and 3 bases from J, leaving 8 bases between. CDR3 protein: CSARQRNYEQYF. The CDR3 DNA is TGCAGTGCTAGACAGAGAAACTACGAGCAGTACTTC.

This clonotype was found many times. The chain uses TRBV3-1 and TRBJ2-5, with TRBD2 matching over 8 bases. The V and J ends lost 4 bases and 5 bases, in that order; junction bases with no gene match: 15. This CDR3 spans 17 amino acids. Germline values: CDR1 LGHDT, CDR2 YNNKEL (reference sequence). The chain's CDR3 is CASSLIRAGRAVETQYF. The CDR3 DNA follows: TGTGCCAGCAGCCTCATCAGGGCCGGGAGGGCCGTGGAGACCCAGTACTTC.

This clonotype was picked up many times. The V gene is TRBV20-1, the J gene TRBJ2-5; D is possibly TRBD2 (6 bases). Germline V gene data show CDR1 as DFQATT and CDR2 as SNEGSKA (reference sequence). The CDR3 contains 14 residues. V lost 3 bases and J lost 1, with 12 bases in between. In nucleotides, the CDR3 is TGCAGTGCTAGTGGGACGGGACTCCAAGAGACCCAGTACTTC. Translating it yields CSASGTGLQETQYF.

There are a few counts of this clonotype. The gene calls are TRBV25-1 and TRBJ2-2, with D perhaps TRBD1 (8 bases). V lost 3 bases and J 5 bases, leaving 22 bases between the germline ends. Germline CDR1 is MGHDK and CDR2 is SYGVNS. The CDR3 consists of 18 residues. For the CDR3, the DNA is TGTGCCAGCAGTGACCGGGGAGGGGGGACAGGACGTACCGGGGAGCTGTTTTTT. Translated: CASSDRGGGTGRTGELFF.

In this sample, this clonotype turned up many times. The V call is TRBV7-2, the J call TRBJ1-1; the D is unclear. The V gene lost 2 bases and the J gene lost 7 bases, with 11 bases spanning the gap. This CDR3 has 13 residues. Germline CDR1 reads SGHTA; CDR2 reads FQGNSA. Written as DNA, the CDR3 is TGTGCCAGCAGCTTAATCCATCAAGGTGAAGCTTTCTTT. This translates into CASSLIHQGEAFF.

The rearrangement uses TRBV28 and TRBJ2-1, with TRBD2 matching over 7 bases. The CDR3 has 14 residues. After removal of 6 bases from V and 5 bases from J, the junction contained 7 bases not matched to a gene. Germline values: CDR1 MDHEN, CDR2 SYDVKM. In DNA form, the CDR3 reads TGTGCCAGCAGGGCACCTAGCGGACACAATGAGCAGTTCTTC. Protein: CASRAPSGHNEQFF.

This clonotype has a handful of counts. The V and J genes are TRBV3-1 and TRBJ1-2; D is unclear. Germline V gene data show CDR1 as LGHDT and CDR2 as YNNKEL (reference sequence). This CDR3 spans 15 amino acids. V lost 0 bases and J 6 bases, leaving 14 bases between the germline ends. CDR3 bases: TGTGCCAGCAGCCAAGACAGCGGATCCCTCGATGGCTACACCTTC. Its protein is CASSQDSGSLDGYTF.

V and J are TRBV6-2 or TRBV6-3 and TRBJ1-1; the D is unclear. Germline CDR1 reads MNHEY; CDR2 reads SVGEGT. The V and J ends lost 7 bases and 5 bases respectively, with 11 bases between them. The length of the CDR3 is 12 residues. CDR3 coding DNA: TGTGCCAGCACGGATTCTTTGACTGAAGCTTTCTTT. This sequence encodes CASTDSLTEAFF.

This chain connects TRBV6-1 to TRBJ2-7; tentatively, D is TRBD1 (6 bases). Germline CDR1 MNHNS, CDR2 SASEGT. The V gene lost 6 bases and the J gene lost 5 bases, with 20 bases spanning the gap. The CDR3 contains 15 residues. The CDR3 nucleotides read TGTGCCAGCAGCTCGCGAGGGCAGGGGATCGACGAGCAGTACTTC. Protein: CASSSRGQGIDEQYF.

The rearrangement uses TRBV30 and TRBJ2-6; no firm D call. The CDR3 covers 13 residues. Trimming pared 1 base from V and 12 bases from J, leaving 13 bases between. The V gene's germline CDR1 is GTSNPN and CDR2 SVGIG (reference sequence). The CDR3 DNA reads as TGTGCCTGGAGTGGATCCCGCCTAGGCGTCCTGACTTTC. Translating it yields CAWSGSRLGVLTF.

This clonotype was seen many times. The chain employs TRBV20-1 and TRBJ1-2; no reliable D call. Germline CDR1 reads DFQATT; CDR2 reads SNEGSKA (reference sequence). V was trimmed by 7 bases and J by 8 bases, leaving 20 bases between them. The CDR3 consists of 13 residues. CDR3 bases: TGCAGTGTCCCGCCGGCAGGCCTTGTGGGCTACACCTTC. Its protein is CSVPPAGLVGYTF.

Ten or more counts support this clonotype. J is TRBJ1-2 and V is TRBV7-2; possibly TRBD1 for D (6 bases). V was cut by 7 bases and J by 3 bases, with 15 bases left in between. The germline gives CDR1 SGHTA, CDR2 FQGNSA. The CDR3 has 14 amino acids. The CDR3 coding sequence is TGTGCCAGCACTGTCAATAGGGGGGACTATGGCTACACCTTC. Its translation is CASTVNRGDYGYTF.